Here is one T cell receptor (beta chain) with its context. The data were obtained in a study of blood T cell repertoires in COVID-19. On the study more broadly: T cells, B-cell-depleted T cells, or PBMCs provided the cDNA or gDNA that served as material.

V was pared by 11 bases and J by 0 bases, with 12 bases between. The CDR3 is made up of 13 amino acids. Germline-derived CDR1 and CDR2 are SGHVS and FQNEAQ. The protocol was immunoSEQ multiplex PCR, while the TCRdb copy is restricted to in-frame clones and leaves out a portion. The sample consists of some 300,000 clones, more than 75% of them appearing once. This clonotype originated in a man between 65 and 85 years old with acute or convalescent COVID-19. This chain links TRBV7-8 with TRBJ2-3, with D possibly matching TRBD2 (5 bases). The sequenced material came from peripheral blood. CDR3 DNA sequence: TGTGCCGCGTCAGGCGGGAGCACAGATACGCAGTATTTT. Protein product: CAASGGSTDTQYF.